This T cell receptor beta chain was retrieved from a study of cytomegalovirus exposure and HLA in healthy donors. The germline CDR1 and CDR2 sequences are MNHEY and SMNVEV (reference sequence). The CDR3 contains 13 residues. Trimming removed 4 bases at V and 5 bases at J, with 9 bases between. To note about this clone: The antigen is undetermined.

Study conclusions and caveats: Researchers catalogued under 200 TCR beta chains as cytomegalovirus-associated.

Use of 60 Vbeta and 13 Jbeta primers characterized the PCR. Assay used: immunoSEQ multiplex PCR; TCRdb lists only in-frame clones, some missing. The sample has roughly 290,000 clones; about 80% are singletons. The chain is built from TRBV27 and TRBJ1-5; possible D gene TRBD1, 5 bases. Source material: PBMCs. The source is a girl aged 2 to 9 in good health and CMV-seronegative. CDR3 sequence: CASSYRYDQPQHF. In DNA, the CDR3 is TGTGCCAGCAGTTACAGGTATGATCAGCCCCAGCATTTT.